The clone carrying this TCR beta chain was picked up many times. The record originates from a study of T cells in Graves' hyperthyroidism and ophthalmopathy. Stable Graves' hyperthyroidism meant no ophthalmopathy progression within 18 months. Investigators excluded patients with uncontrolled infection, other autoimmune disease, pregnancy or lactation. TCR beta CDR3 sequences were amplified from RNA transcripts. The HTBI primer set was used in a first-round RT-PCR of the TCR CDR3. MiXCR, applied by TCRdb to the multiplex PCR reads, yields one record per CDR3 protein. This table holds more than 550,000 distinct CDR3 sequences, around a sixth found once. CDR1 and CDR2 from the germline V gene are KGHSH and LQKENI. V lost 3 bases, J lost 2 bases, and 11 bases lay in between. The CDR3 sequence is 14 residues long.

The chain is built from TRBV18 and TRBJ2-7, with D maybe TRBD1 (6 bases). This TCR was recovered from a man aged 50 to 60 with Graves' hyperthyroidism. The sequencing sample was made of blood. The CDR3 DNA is TGTGCCAGCTCACCCGGGACACCACCCTACGAGCAGTACTTC. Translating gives CASSPGTPPYEQYF.